The clone carrying this T cell receptor (beta chain) was observed at least ten times. Its antigen is unidentified. The data were obtained in a study of T cell repertoires in cytomegalovirus infection. About the research overall: An indication of both CMV infection and matching HLA type came from public TCR beta signatures. Findings of the study overall: HLA-C-restricted, CMV-specific TCR beta clonotypes were dominant ex vivo. People with CMV and the relevant HLA were identified by cumulative public TCR beta family frequency.

TCRdb reprocessed the reads with MiXCR, giving one entry per CDR3 protein. The sample has 90,000 to 120,000 distinct CDR3 sequences; around a quarter are singletons. The ends were cut back, 4 bases at V and 0 bases at J, with 19 bases in the middle. CDR1 and CDR2 (germline): SEHNR, FQNEAQ (reference sequence). This CDR3 spans 17 amino acids. The sequence derives from a human donor in good health (CMV status not recorded). Some clones in this sample may be carry-over from other donors' samples. This chain uses TRBV7-9 with TRBJ2-7, with D possibly TRBD1 on 6 matching bases. Source material: CD8+ T cells from PBMCs. This CDR3 reads CASSSYYGDRSSYEQYF. CDR3 nucleotide sequence: TGTGCCAGCAGCTCCTACTATGGAGACAGGAGCTCCTACGAGCAGTACTTC.